These T cell receptor beta chains were read from a single sample in a study of blood T cell repertoires in COVID-19. The method was immunoSEQ multiplex PCR; TCRdb's version includes in-frame clones alone and lacks a portion of them. The table lists roughly 160,000 clones, about 85% of them singletons, with around 5% in the top ten. Sequencing was performed on peripheral blood. The receptor source for this set is a woman aged 50 to 60 with COVID-19, enrolled during active disease. Both conserved end residues are part of each CDR3. The D gene is left open where the match is weak. Expanded clones get a size class; other rows say once, few or many, or leave the size out.

CASSDMGQGNQPQHF,TGTGCCAGCAGTGATATGGGACAGGGGAATCAGCCCCAGCATTTT,TRBV6-1,TRBD1,TRBJ1-5,NA
CATCGGAYNEQFF,TGTGCCACCTGCGGGGGGGCCTACAATGAGCAGTTCTTC,TRBV28,TRBD2,TRBJ2-1,NA
CASSQELAGVAHEQFF,TGTGCCAGCAGCCAAGAACTAGCGGGGGTGGCGCATGAGCAGTTCTTC,TRBV4-2,TRBD2,TRBJ2-1,NA
CASSARSGGASIEQFF,TGTGCCAGCAGCGCGCGTAGCGGGGGGGCCTCGATAGAGCAGTTCTTC,TRBV4-2,TRBD2,TRBJ2-1,NA
CASSLEQTGAYGYTF,TGTGCCAGCAGCTTGGAACAGACAGGGGCCTATGGCTACACCTTC,TRBV5-4,TRBD1,TRBJ1-2,NA
CASSSGQGGYNEQFF,TGTGCCAGCAGCTCCGGACAGGGAGGATACAATGAGCAGTTCTTC,TRBV7-9,TRBD1,TRBJ2-1,NA
CAISESGGSGANVLTF,TGTGCCATCAGTGAGTCAGGGGGCTCTGGGGCCAACGTCCTGACTTTC,TRBV10-3,NA,TRBJ2-6,NA
CASSSGRVGARQPQHF,TGTGCCAGCAGCTCCGGACGCGTGGGAGCAAGGCAGCCCCAGCATTTT,TRBV7-8,NA,TRBJ1-5,NA
CASSQSLAQPQHF,TGTGCCAGCAGCCAGAGTCTCGCTCAGCCCCAGCATTTT,TRBV14,NA,TRBJ1-5,NA
CASSTSGGANEQFF,TGTGCCAGCAGCACTAGCGGGGGGGCAAATGAGCAGTTCTTC,TRBV6-5,TRBD2,TRBJ2-1,few
CASSQTGTGTGYTF,TGTGCCAGCAGCCAAACCGGGACAGGGACTGGCTACACCTTC,TRBV5-5,TRBD1,TRBJ1-2,NA
CASSLGGGEEPQHF,TGTGCCAGCAGCTTAGGAGGGGGCGAGGAGCCCCAGCATTTT,TRBV7-8,TRBD1,TRBJ1-5,NA
CASSLALRGYTF,TGTGCCAGCAGCTTAGCACTCAGGGGCTACACCTTC,TRBV7-9,NA,TRBJ1-2,NA